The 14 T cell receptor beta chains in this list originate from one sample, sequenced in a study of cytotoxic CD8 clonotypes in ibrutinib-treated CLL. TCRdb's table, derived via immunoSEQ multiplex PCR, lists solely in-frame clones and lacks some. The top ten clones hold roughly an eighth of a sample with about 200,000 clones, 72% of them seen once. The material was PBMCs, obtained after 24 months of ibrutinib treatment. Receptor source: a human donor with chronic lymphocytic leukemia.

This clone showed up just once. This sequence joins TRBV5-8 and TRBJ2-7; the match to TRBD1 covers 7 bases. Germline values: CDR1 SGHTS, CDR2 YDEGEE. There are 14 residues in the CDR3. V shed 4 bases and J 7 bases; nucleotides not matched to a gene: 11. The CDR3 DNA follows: TGTGCCAGCAGCAACTGGGACAGACCGGGTGAGCAGTACTTC. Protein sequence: CASSNWDRPGEQYF.

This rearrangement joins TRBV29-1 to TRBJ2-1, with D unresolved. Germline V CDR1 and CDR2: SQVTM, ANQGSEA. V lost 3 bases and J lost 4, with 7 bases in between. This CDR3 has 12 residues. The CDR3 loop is CSVEYRYNEQFF. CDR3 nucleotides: TGCAGCGTTGAGTATCGATACAATGAGCAGTTCTTC.

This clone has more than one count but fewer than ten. Written as DNA, the CDR3 is TGTGCCAGCAGTCCCCAACCGTCAGCTTTCATCTACGAGCAGTACTTC. It codes for CASSPQPSAFIYEQYF. The chain uses TRBV27 and TRBJ2-7; D unresolved. The CDR3 is 16 amino acids. The germline V gene has CDR1 MNHEY and CDR2 SMNVEV (reference sequence). The V and J ends lost 5 bases and 3 bases respectively, with 20 bases between them.

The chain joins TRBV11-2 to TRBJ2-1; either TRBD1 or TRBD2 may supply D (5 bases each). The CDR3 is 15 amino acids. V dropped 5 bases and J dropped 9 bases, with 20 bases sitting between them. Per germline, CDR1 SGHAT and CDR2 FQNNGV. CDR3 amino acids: CASSRGVFTSIEQFF. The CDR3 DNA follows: TGTGCCAGCAGCCGAGGGGTTTTCACCTCAATTGAGCAGTTCTTC.

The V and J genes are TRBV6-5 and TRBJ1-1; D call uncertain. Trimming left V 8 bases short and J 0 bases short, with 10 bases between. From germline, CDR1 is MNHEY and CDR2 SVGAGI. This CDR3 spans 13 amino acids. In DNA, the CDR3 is TGTGCCAGCGCCCCTCAGATGAACACTGAAGCTTTCTTT. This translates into CASAPQMNTEAFF.

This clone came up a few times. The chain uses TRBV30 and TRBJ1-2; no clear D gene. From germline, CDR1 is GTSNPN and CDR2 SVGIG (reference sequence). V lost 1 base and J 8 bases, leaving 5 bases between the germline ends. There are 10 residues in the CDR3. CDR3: CAWSGWGYTF. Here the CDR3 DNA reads TGTGCCTGGAGTGGTTGGGGCTACACCTTC.

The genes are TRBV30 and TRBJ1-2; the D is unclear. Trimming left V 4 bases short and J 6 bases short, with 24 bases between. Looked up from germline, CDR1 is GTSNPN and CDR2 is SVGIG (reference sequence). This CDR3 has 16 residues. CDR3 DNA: TGTGCCTGGACCCCAAAAGGACGGGGATACGGGCATGGCTACACCTTC. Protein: CAWTPKGRGYGHGYTF.

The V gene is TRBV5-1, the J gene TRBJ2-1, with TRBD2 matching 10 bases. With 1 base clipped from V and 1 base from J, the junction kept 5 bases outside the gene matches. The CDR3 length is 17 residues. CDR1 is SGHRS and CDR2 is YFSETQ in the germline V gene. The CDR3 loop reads CASSLQLAGSSYNEQFF. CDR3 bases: TGCGCCAGCAGCTTGCAACTAGCGGGAAGTTCCTACAATGAGCAGTTCTTC. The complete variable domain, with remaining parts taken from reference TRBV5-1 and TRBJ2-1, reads KAGVTQTPRYLIKTRGQQVTLSCSPISGHRSVSWYQQTPGQGLQFLFEYFSETQRNKGNFPGRFSGRQFSNSRSEMNVSTLELGDSALYLCASSLQLAGSSYNEQFFGPGTRLTVL.

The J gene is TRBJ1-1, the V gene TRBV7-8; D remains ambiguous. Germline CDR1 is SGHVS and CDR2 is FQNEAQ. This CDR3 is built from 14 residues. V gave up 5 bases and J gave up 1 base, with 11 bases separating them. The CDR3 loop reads CASSTPAGNTEAFF. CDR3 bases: TGTGCCAGCAGCACTCCGGCAGGGAACACTGAAGCTTTCTTT.

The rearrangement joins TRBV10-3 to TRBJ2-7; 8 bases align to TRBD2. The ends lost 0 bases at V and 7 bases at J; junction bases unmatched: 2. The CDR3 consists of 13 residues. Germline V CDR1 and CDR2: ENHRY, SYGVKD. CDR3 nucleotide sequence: TGTGCCATCAGTGAGTCCCGGGGGGGGGAGCAGTACTTC. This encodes CAISESRGGEQYF.

The CDR3 spells CASSQYILADKAYEQYF. The CDR3 nucleotides read TGTGCCAGCAGCCAATATATTCTAGCGGATAAAGCATACGAGCAGTACTTC. The chain uses TRBV7-9 and TRBJ2-7; 7 bases match TRBD2. From germline, CDR1 is SEHNR and CDR2 FQNEAQ (reference sequence). Unmatched junction bases numbered 17, after V lost 5 bases and J lost 4 bases. The CDR3 has 17 amino acids.

The CDR3: CATRQNYGYTF. CDR3 in DNA: TGTGCCACCAGACAGAACTATGGCTACACCTTC. The rearrangement joins TRBV6-6 to TRBJ1-2; tentatively, D is TRBD1 (5 bases). Germline-derived CDR1 and CDR2 are MNHNY and SVGAGI (reference sequence). This CDR3 is 11 amino acids long. The ends were cut back, 10 bases at V and 2 bases at J, with 8 bases in the middle.

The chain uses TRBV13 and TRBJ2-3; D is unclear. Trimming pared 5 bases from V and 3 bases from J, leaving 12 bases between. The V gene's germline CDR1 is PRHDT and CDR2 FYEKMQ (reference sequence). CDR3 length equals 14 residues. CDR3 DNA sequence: TGTGCCAGCAGCCTACGGGCCACTACAGATACGCAGTATTTT. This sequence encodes CASSLRATTDTQYF.

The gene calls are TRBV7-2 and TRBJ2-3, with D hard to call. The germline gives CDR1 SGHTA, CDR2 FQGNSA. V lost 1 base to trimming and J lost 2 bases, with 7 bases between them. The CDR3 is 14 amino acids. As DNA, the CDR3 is TGTGCCAGCAGCTTAGAGGGATCCACAGATACGCAGTATTTT. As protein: CASSLEGSTDTQYF. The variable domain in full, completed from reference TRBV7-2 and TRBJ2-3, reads GAGVSQSPSNKVTEKGKDVELRCDPISGHTALYWYRQSLGQGLEFLIYFQGNSAPDKSGLPSDRFSAERTGGSVSTLTIQRTQQEDSAVYLCASSLEGSTDTQYFGPGTRLTVL.